These T cell receptor beta chains were read from a single sample in a study of T-cell memory formation after mild COVID-19. TCRdb redid the calling of the 5' RACE reads with MiXCR, one entry per CDR3 protein. The sample has around 300,000 distinct CDR3 sequences; about 20% are singletons. Source material: PBMCs or a T cell subset sorted from them (not recorded which). These receptors all come from a man aged 18 to 30 who had mild COVID-19 (a few samples of this study predate the infection). Cell type and time point are not known. Each CDR3 is given with its conserved first and last residue. A D gene is named only where the DNA matches it firmly. Size is omitted from some rows. Given values are once, few, many or a class for expanded clones.

d_call: TRBD2
j_call: TRBJ2-3
v_call: TRBV4-1
clone_size: few
cdr3_aa: CASSQKMTSGATDTQYF
cdr3_nt: TGCGCCAGCAGCCAAAAGATGACTAGCGGGGCGACAGATACGCAGTATTTT

d_call: .
j_call: TRBJ2-1
v_call: TRBV7-2
clone_size: many
cdr3_aa: CASSLGMSSYNEQFF
cdr3_nt: TGTGCCAGCAGCTTAGGGATGAGCTCCTACAATGAGCAGTTCTTC

d_call: TRBD1
j_call: TRBJ2-5
v_call: TRBV5-1
clone_size: few
cdr3_aa: CASSTGQGRGETQYF
cdr3_nt: TGCGCCAGCAGCACTGGACAGGGGAGAGGGGAGACCCAGTACTTC

d_call: .
j_call: TRBJ2-3
v_call: TRBV4-1
clone_size: .
cdr3_aa: CASSQASSGTDTQYF
cdr3_nt: TGCGCCAGCAGCCAAGCGTCTAGCGGCACAGATACGCAGTATTTT

d_call: .
j_call: TRBJ1-2
v_call: TRBV7-9
clone_size: .
cdr3_aa: CASSQRGLTNYGYTF
cdr3_nt: TGTGCCAGCAGCCAACGTGGGTTAACGAACTATGGCTACACCTTC

d_call: TRBD2
j_call: TRBJ2-7
v_call: TRBV20-1
clone_size: few
cdr3_aa: CSARSAGGNSYEQYF
cdr3_nt: TGCAGTGCTAGATCGGCGGGGGGTAACTCCTACGAGCAGTACTTC

d_call: TRBD2
j_call: TRBJ2-3
v_call: TRBV20-1
clone_size: few
cdr3_aa: CSASQLAGGPLDTQYF
cdr3_nt: TGCAGTGCTTCGCAACTAGCGGGGGGGCCATTGGATACGCAGTATTTT

d_call: .
j_call: TRBJ2-1
v_call: TRBV5-5
clone_size: many
cdr3_aa: CASSPRNEQFF
cdr3_nt: TGTGCCAGCAGCCCCCGCAATGAGCAGTTCTTC

d_call: .
j_call: TRBJ2-5
v_call: TRBV4-1
clone_size: .
cdr3_aa: CASSLGERETQYF
cdr3_nt: TGCGCCAGCAGTTTGGGGGAAAGAGAGACCCAGTACTTC

d_call: TRBD1
j_call: TRBJ2-3
v_call: TRBV7-9
clone_size: .
cdr3_aa: CASSLGQGFDTQYF
cdr3_nt: TGTGCCAGCAGCTTAGGACAGGGTTTCGATACGCAGTATTTT

d_call: .
j_call: TRBJ1-1
v_call: TRBV7-9
clone_size: few
cdr3_aa: CASSLTNEAFF
cdr3_nt: TGTGCCAGCAGCTTAACGAATGAAGCTTTCTTT

d_call: TRBD2
j_call: TRBJ2-2
v_call: TRBV6-5
clone_size: .
cdr3_aa: CASSYRPGLEGSGELFF
cdr3_nt: TGTGCCAGCAGTTACCGACCGGGACTAGAGGGATCCGGGGAGCTGTTTTTT

d_call: TRBD1
j_call: TRBJ2-1
v_call: TRBV6-2/TRBV6-3
clone_size: .
cdr3_aa: CASSVDRGLVNEQFF
cdr3_nt: TGTGCCAGCAGTGTGGACAGGGGGCTTGTGAATGAGCAGTTCTTC

d_call: TRBD1
j_call: TRBJ1-5
v_call: TRBV29-1
clone_size: few
cdr3_aa: CSVPQLRGHQPQHF
cdr3_nt: TGCAGCGTACCTCAGCTCAGGGGGCATCAGCCCCAGCATTTT

d_call: TRBD1
j_call: TRBJ1-6
v_call: TRBV9
clone_size: .
cdr3_aa: CASSTRDSRTLDNSPLHF
cdr3_nt: TGTGCCAGCAGCACGCGGGACAGCCGAACCCTAGATAATTCACCCCTCCACTTT

d_call: .
j_call: TRBJ1-1
v_call: TRBV6-5
clone_size: .
cdr3_aa: CASSSPGLPPVEAFF
cdr3_nt: TGTGCCAGCAGTTCCCCAGGGTTACCCCCGGTGGAGGCTTTCTTT

d_call: TRBD2
j_call: TRBJ2-3
v_call: TRBV29-1
clone_size: few
cdr3_aa: CSLWGGRTDTKYF
cdr3_nt: TGCAGCTTGTGGGGGGGACGCACAGATACGAAGTATTTT

d_call: TRBD2
j_call: TRBJ2-3
v_call: TRBV10-3
clone_size: .
cdr3_aa: CAISDLAGASSTDTQYF
cdr3_nt: TGTGCCATCAGCGACCTAGCGGGGGCGTCTAGCACAGATACGCAGTATTTT

d_call: .
j_call: TRBJ1-5
v_call: TRBV6-2/TRBV6-3
clone_size: .
cdr3_aa: CASSYRHASNQPQHF
cdr3_nt: TGTGCCAGCAGTTATCGACATGCTAGCAATCAGCCCCAGCATTTT

d_call: .
j_call: TRBJ2-5
v_call: TRBV20-1
clone_size: .
cdr3_aa: CSAPSGRTQYF
cdr3_nt: TGCAGTGCCCCATCAGGGCGGACCCAGTACTTC

d_call: .
j_call: TRBJ2-3
v_call: TRBV9
clone_size: many
cdr3_aa: CASSVVSTDTQYF
cdr3_nt: TGTGCCAGCAGCGTAGTCAGCACAGATACGCAGTATTTT

d_call: .
j_call: TRBJ2-1
v_call: TRBV3-1
clone_size: .
cdr3_aa: CASSQGTREQFF
cdr3_nt: TGTGCCAGCAGCCAAGGTACCAGGGAGCAGTTCTTC

d_call: .
j_call: TRBJ1-1
v_call: TRBV6-4
clone_size: few
cdr3_aa: CASSPSWGAEAFF
cdr3_nt: TGTGCCAGCAGTCCCTCCTGGGGCGCTGAAGCTTTCTTT

d_call: TRBD1
j_call: TRBJ1-4
v_call: TRBV9
clone_size: few
cdr3_aa: CASSVGTATNEKLFF
cdr3_nt: TGTGCCAGCAGCGTCGGGACAGCAACTAATGAAAAACTGTTTTTT

d_call: TRBD1
j_call: TRBJ2-7
v_call: TRBV20-1
clone_size: .
cdr3_aa: CSAGTGAYEQYF
cdr3_nt: TGCAGTGCCGGGACAGGCGCCTACGAGCAGTACTTC

d_call: .
j_call: TRBJ2-2
v_call: TRBV13
clone_size: few
cdr3_aa: CASRANTGELFF
cdr3_nt: TGTGCCAGCAGAGCGAACACCGGGGAGCTGTTTTTT

d_call: .
j_call: TRBJ2-1
v_call: TRBV2
clone_size: few
cdr3_aa: CAGTGAVYNEQFF
cdr3_nt: TGTGCCGGGACGGGGGCCGTCTACAATGAGCAGTTCTTC

d_call: .
j_call: TRBJ2-3
v_call: TRBV7-9
clone_size: few
cdr3_aa: CASSSRPGVLSTDTQYF
cdr3_nt: TGTGCCAGCAGCTCGAGGCCGGGAGTCCTTAGCACAGATACGCAGTATTTT

d_call: .
j_call: TRBJ2-5
v_call: TRBV5-1
clone_size: few
cdr3_aa: CASNLIGDGETQYF
cdr3_nt: TGCGCCAGCAACTTGATTGGGGATGGTGAGACCCAGTACTTC

d_call: .
j_call: TRBJ2-4
v_call: TRBV6-5
clone_size: .
cdr3_aa: CATASWTENIQYF
cdr3_nt: TGTGCCACCGCTTCGTGGACAGAAAACATTCAGTACTTC

d_call: .
j_call: TRBJ2-3
v_call: TRBV4-1
clone_size: few
cdr3_aa: CASSPDSKPTDTQYF
cdr3_nt: TGCGCCAGCAGCCCGGACAGCAAGCCCACAGATACGCAGTATTTT

d_call: .
j_call: TRBJ1-1
v_call: TRBV7-2
clone_size: .
cdr3_aa: CASSPAGAARTEAFF
cdr3_nt: TGTGCCAGCAGCCCTGCGGGGGCGGCCCGCACTGAAGCTTTCTTT

d_call: .
j_call: TRBJ2-3
v_call: TRBV15
clone_size: few
cdr3_aa: CATGFGGSDTDTQYF
cdr3_nt: TGTGCCACTGGTTTTGGGGGATCTGACACAGATACGCAGTATTTT

d_call: .
j_call: TRBJ1-5
v_call: TRBV9
clone_size: .
cdr3_aa: CASSVGSGLNQPQHF
cdr3_nt: TGTGCCAGCAGCGTAGGGTCCGGGCTCAATCAGCCCCAGCATTTT

d_call: TRBD2
j_call: TRBJ2-2
v_call: TRBV7-2
clone_size: few
cdr3_aa: CASSGGGYTGELFF
cdr3_nt: TGTGCCAGCAGTGGCGGGGGATATACCGGGGAGCTGTTTTTT

d_call: .
j_call: TRBJ1-1
v_call: TRBV5-1
clone_size: .
cdr3_aa: CASSESYYKNTEAFF
cdr3_nt: TGCGCCAGCAGCGAGAGCTACTATAAGAACACTGAAGCTTTCTTT

d_call: .
j_call: TRBJ2-1
v_call: TRBV20-1
clone_size: .
cdr3_aa: CSAVPRSSYNEQFF
cdr3_nt: TGCAGTGCTGTTCCAAGATCTTCCTACAATGAGCAGTTCTTC

d_call: TRBD1
j_call: TRBJ2-3
v_call: TRBV5-6
clone_size: few
cdr3_aa: CASSPSTGPDTQYF
cdr3_nt: TGTGCCAGCAGCCCCTCGACAGGGCCAGATACGCAGTATTTT

d_call: .
j_call: TRBJ1-1
v_call: TRBV10-3
clone_size: .
cdr3_aa: CAIAGDPVFTEAFF
cdr3_nt: TGTGCCATCGCCGGGGACCCGGTGTTCACTGAAGCTTTCTTT

d_call: .
j_call: TRBJ1-2
v_call: TRBV28
clone_size: few
cdr3_aa: CASSLRAYGYTF
cdr3_nt: TGTGCCAGCAGTTTACGGGCCTATGGCTACACCTTC

d_call: .
j_call: TRBJ2-2
v_call: TRBV2
clone_size: many
cdr3_aa: CASSPPTGELFF
cdr3_nt: TGTGCCAGCAGCCCCCCCACCGGGGAGCTGTTTTTT

d_call: .
j_call: TRBJ1-1
v_call: TRBV10-1
clone_size: .
cdr3_aa: CASSAARWGTEAFF
cdr3_nt: TGCGCCAGCAGTGCTGCCCGGTGGGGCACTGAAGCTTTCTTT

d_call: .
j_call: TRBJ2-3
v_call: TRBV5-1
clone_size: few
cdr3_aa: CASSFLTGRGDTQYF
cdr3_nt: TGCGCCAGCAGCTTCCTGACGGGTCGAGGGGATACGCAGTATTTT

d_call: TRBD1
j_call: TRBJ2-7
v_call: TRBV30
clone_size: .
cdr3_aa: CAWAGTGTYEQYF
cdr3_nt: TGTGCCTGGGCTGGGACAGGGACCTACGAGCAGTACTTC